This T cell receptor (beta chain) originates from a study of identical twins. CDR3 length: 12 residues. Deletions cut 6 bases from V and 3 bases from J, with 11 bases between. CDR1 is SQVTM and CDR2 is ANQGSEA in the germline V gene. This clonotype was recorded many times. TCRdb used MiXCR to reprocess the 5' RACE reads, holding one entry per CDR3 protein. The sample contains 700,000 or so distinct CDR3 sequences, roughly 8% of which appear only once. A further study also used this sample, focusing on yellow fever vaccine responses in identical twins.

The chain employs TRBV29-1 and TRBJ2-5, with a possible D match to TRBD2 (5 bases). The origin of this receptor is a woman aged 18-29 years in good health. The sequenced sample was PBMCs. The CDR3, as DNA: TGCAGCGTCGCCGGGATCAAAGAGACCCAGTACTTC. This codes for CSVAGIKETQYF.